The entry that follows covers one TCR beta chain sequence. TCRdb's copy holds only in-frame clones and misses some; the assay was immunoSEQ multiplex PCR. This sample has 200,000 to 250,000 clones, with 82% found just once. The trim removed 4 bases at V and 4 bases at J, leaving 8 bases unmatched. CDR3 length: 16 amino acids. Germline V lookup: CDR1 SGDLS, CDR2 YYNGEE. This sample stems from a study of blood T cell repertoires in COVID-19. Sequencing input: peripheral blood. This chain uses TRBV9 with TRBJ1-3, with 10 bases fitting TRBD1. This clonotype originated in a young woman with acute or convalescent COVID-19. The DNA for the CDR3 is TGTGCCAGCAGCACGCGGGACAGGGGCTACGGAAACACCATATATTTT. This translates into CASSTRDRGYGNTIYF.